Listed below are T cell receptor beta chains from one sample, sequenced in a study of CD8 T cells in Susac syndrome. TCRdb called the immunoSEQ multiplex PCR reads again in MiXCR, with one record for every CDR3 protein. The data contain tens of thousands of distinct CDR3 sequences, roughly 96% of them singletons. Material for sequencing was CD8+ T cells from PBMCs. The receptor set was obtained from a human donor with Susac syndrome. The CDR3 runs from the conserved cysteine through the conserved F or W. Each record gives: clone size, V gene, J gene, CDR3 protein. A clone size is listed for some rows: how often the clone was seen (once, few, many), or a class if it is expanded.

clone size: NA
V gene: TRBV11-1
J gene: TRBJ1-1
CDR3 protein: CASSPGLRSGEAFF

clone size: once
V gene: TRBV5-1
J gene: TRBJ1-5
CDR3 protein: CASSPGQEGQPQHF

clone size: NA
V gene: TRBV7-9
J gene: TRBJ1-1
CDR3 protein: CASSSLPGLNTEAFF

clone size: NA
V gene: TRBV15
J gene: TRBJ2-7
CDR3 protein: CATSRGDGTYEQYF

clone size: NA
V gene: TRBV19
J gene: TRBJ1-6
CDR3 protein: CASSSRGLNSPLHF

clone size: few
V gene: TRBV27
J gene: TRBJ2-3
CDR3 protein: CASSLADTQYF

clone size: once
V gene: TRBV20-1
J gene: TRBJ1-4
CDR3 protein: CSAHPGGTNEKLFF

clone size: NA
V gene: TRBV29-1
J gene: TRBJ2-7
CDR3 protein: CSVEIEGRSSYEQYF

clone size: NA
V gene: TRBV7-9
J gene: TRBJ2-7
CDR3 protein: CASSFPGQGKDSSYEQYF

clone size: NA
V gene: TRBV30
J gene: TRBJ1-1
CDR3 protein: CAWSFPMNTEAFF

clone size: NA
V gene: TRBV30
J gene: TRBJ1-4
CDR3 protein: CAWSVGRNEKLFF

clone size: NA
V gene: TRBV5-1
J gene: TRBJ2-5
CDR3 protein: CASSAGTTEETQYF

clone size: NA
V gene: TRBV30
J gene: TRBJ1-1
CDR3 protein: CAWTQGKGRRVMNTEAFF

clone size: once
V gene: TRBV7-2
J gene: TRBJ2-7
CDR3 protein: CASSPDGSGGYEQYF

clone size: NA
V gene: TRBV15
J gene: TRBJ2-3
CDR3 protein: CATSRASWTGTGGDTQYF

clone size: NA
V gene: TRBV13
J gene: TRBJ1-6
CDR3 protein: CASSRDDNSPLHF

clone size: NA
V gene: TRBV20-1
J gene: TRBJ2-4
CDR3 protein: CSARDVGGTTKNIQYF

clone size: NA
V gene: TRBV18
J gene: TRBJ2-5
CDR3 protein: CASSPLGQIQETQYF

clone size: NA
V gene: TRBV28
J gene: TRBJ2-1
CDR3 protein: CASRLAGTGGDEQFF

clone size: NA
V gene: TRBV20-1
J gene: TRBJ1-5
CDR3 protein: CSAGRPNQPQHF

clone size: NA
V gene: TRBV24-1
J gene: TRBJ2-3
CDR3 protein: CATSDPLGLAFADTQYF

clone size: NA
V gene: TRBV6-2/TRBV6-3
J gene: TRBJ1-5
CDR3 protein: CASSYPGTGQNQPQHF

clone size: NA
V gene: TRBV28
J gene: TRBJ2-7
CDR3 protein: CASSVTDPSYEQYF

clone size: once
V gene: TRBV20-1
J gene: TRBJ1-1
CDR3 protein: CSAMGQRLAFF

clone size: NA
V gene: TRBV28
J gene: TRBJ2-7
CDR3 protein: CASSLSGRFWEQYF